This is a list of T cell receptor beta chains from one sample in a study of blood T cell repertoires in COVID-19. The protocol was immunoSEQ multiplex PCR, while the TCRdb copy is restricted to in-frame clones and leaves out a portion. This repertoire shows about 180,000 clones, 89% found once; its top ten account for roughly 2.4%. Sequences were obtained from PBMCs or T cells enriched from blood (not recorded which). The receptor set was obtained from a woman aged 35 to 49 with acute COVID-19. The conserved cysteine and the conserved F or W are not part of the CDR3 here.

j_call v_call cdr3_aa
TRBJ1-2 TRBV27 ASSLSTGVGYGYT
TRBJ2-3 TRBV11-3 ASSFGTGAGDTQY
TRBJ1-1 TRBV6-5 ASTWGVNAEAF
TRBJ2-1 TRBV18 ASSPPSYNEQF
TRBJ2-3 TRBV6-2/TRBV6-3 ASSYRSKRPDTQY
TRBJ2-2 TRBV2 ASLAGDYTGELF
TRBJ2-6 TRBV5-4 ASSFYGQVATSGANVLT
TRBJ2-7 TRBV9 ALGLVCTEQY
TRBJ2-3 TRBV5-6 ASSQALGRGVSDTQY
TRBJ2-7 TRBV20-1 SASTGTEGVWGDEQY
TRBJ2-1 TRBV19 ASSGGVSYNEQF
TRBJ1-3 TRBV2 ASSDRATSGNTIY
TRBJ1-3 TRBV19 ASSIAENTIY
TRBJ1-3 TRBV7-2 ASSQDRGTGNTIY
TRBJ2-7 TRBV6-5 ASTRSSYEQY
TRBJ2-1 TRBV29-1 SVESRDSNNEQF
TRBJ2-2 TRBV2 ASSEALRGTGELF
TRBJ1-2 TRBV27 ASSYTGGGRGYT
TRBJ2-1 TRBV7-8 ASSPVYNEQF
TRBJ2-7 TRBV5-4 ASSLGRFMDEQY
TRBJ2-2 TRBV7-9 ASTTILPSDTGELF
TRBJ2-2 TRBV5-1 ASYPIRGGNTGELF
TRBJ1-2 TRBV9 ASSVVGQGSGYT
TRBJ2-7 TRBV18 ASSPLAGEQY
TRBJ2-2 TRBV5-8 ASSLWRPGELF
TRBJ1-5 TRBV5-5 ASSLAVGTGSSNQPQH
TRBJ1-5 TRBV4-3 ASSQGRLGQPQH
TRBJ2-1 TRBV11-3 ASSLDDQGNEQF
TRBJ2-1 TRBV7-8 ASSILASSYNEQF
TRBJ2-6 TRBV6-5 ASRYTVGANVLT
TRBJ2-3 TRBV28 ASSEIGGLRDTQY
TRBJ2-1 TRBV7-8 ASSFWQGNMNEQF